These 10 T cell receptor beta chains were sequenced from one sample in a study of CD8+ T cells in alopecia areata. Investigators isolated RNA and reverse transcribed it into cDNA to act as the sequencing template. Measured with immunoSEQ multiplex PCR; TCRdb has only the in-frame clones, and not every one. The sample shows fewer than 150,000 clones, about two fifths of them seen only once. Material for sequencing was CD4+ T cells sorted from blood. The receptors stem from a human donor with alopecia areata.

This clone was observed a handful of times. The chain uses TRBV14 and TRBJ2-7; D possibly corresponds to TRBD2 (5 bases). Per germline, CDR1 SGHDN and CDR2 FVKESK. The germline V and J ends were trimmed by 2 bases and 7 bases, with 12 bases remaining between them. This CDR3 comprises 13 residues. The chain's CDR3 is CASSQSGIGEQYF. CDR3 coding DNA: TGTGCCAGCAGCCAATCGGGGATCGGGGAGCAGTACTTC.

This clone was seen a few times. The chain is built from TRBV7-9 and TRBJ2-3; TRBD2 agrees at 12 bases. This CDR3 spans 15 amino acids. From germline, CDR1 is SEHNR and CDR2 FQNEAQ (reference sequence). V trimming: 5 bases; J trimming: 4 bases; junction bases outside the gene matches: 4. CDR3 nucleotides: TGTGCCAGCAGCCTGACTAGCGGGGGCTCAGATACGCAGTATTTT. This translates into CASSLTSGGSDTQYF.

This clone has only one observation. This chain joins TRBV18 and TRBJ2-5, with a weak D call TRBD2 (6 bases). Trimming shortened V by 0 bases and J by 5 bases, and 7 bases separated the two germline ends. This CDR3 has 13 amino acids. Germline V CDR1 and CDR2: KGHSH, LQKENI. The CDR3 sequence is CASSPPAGETQYF. The CDR3 region has the DNA TGTGCCAGCTCACCACCGGCGGGGGAGACCCAGTACTTC.

V gene TRBV5-4 combines with J gene TRBJ2-5; tentative D call: TRBD2 (5 bases). Trimming stripped 1 base from V and 2 bases from J, with 6 bases between. This CDR3 contains 13 residues. Germline assignment: CDR1 SGHNT and CDR2 YYREEE (reference sequence). The DNA for the CDR3 is TGTGCCAGCAGCTTGTCGGGGCAAGAGACCCAGTACTTC. This gives the protein CASSLSGQETQYF.

J is TRBJ1-4 and V is TRBV29-1; D may be TRBD1 (5 bases). Germline lookup yields CDR1 SQVTM and CDR2 ANQGSEA. V shed 6 bases and J shed 8 bases, with 19 bases lying between them. The CDR3 extends over 14 amino acids. The CDR3 loop is CSVLGRGDDEKLFF. The CDR3 DNA sequence: TGCAGCGTCCTCGGTCGGGGGGATGACGAAAAACTGTTTTTT.

The chain uses TRBV29-1 and TRBJ1-2; TRBD1 might be the D (5 bases). Trimming removed 7 bases from V and 8 bases from J, with 17 bases in between. Per the germline V gene, CDR1 is SQVTM and CDR2 is ANQGSEA. The CDR3 extends over 12 amino acids. The CDR3 here is CSAEGRGGGYTF. CDR3 in DNA: TGCAGCGCCGAGGGTAGGGGAGGAGGCTACACCTTC.

V usage is TRBV7-2 and J usage is TRBJ2-5, with D tentatively TRBD1 or TRBD2 (5 bases each). This CDR3 region has 14 residues. Germline V gives CDR1 SGHTA, CDR2 FQGNSA. V dropped 4 bases and J dropped 2 bases, with 11 bases sitting between them. CDR3 nucleotides: TGTGCCAGCAGCTGGGACGGTGGGCAAGAGACCCAGTACTTC. Encoded protein: CASSWDGGQETQYF. Filled out from reference TRBV7-2 and TRBJ2-5, the complete variable domain reads GAGVSQSPSNKVTEKGKDVELRCDPISGHTALYWYRQSLGQGLEFLIYFQGNSAPDKSGLPSDRFSAERTGGSVSTLTIQRTQQEDSAVYLCASSWDGGQETQYFGPGTRLLVL.

The V call is TRBV18, the J call TRBJ2-7, with a weak D call TRBD2 (6 bases). CDR1 is KGHSH and CDR2 is LQKENI in the germline V gene. The CDR3 has 15 residues. V was cut by 4 bases and J by 7 bases, with 20 bases left in between. CDR3 nucleotide sequence: TGTGCCAGCTCACGTCAAGGGTTGGAGGGAATGGAGCAGTACTTC. Amino acids: CASSRQGLEGMEQYF.

This clone has more than one count but fewer than ten. V gene TRBV19 combines with J gene TRBJ2-7; the match to TRBD2 covers 9 bases. Germline values: CDR1 LNHDA, CDR2 SQIVND (reference sequence). This CDR3 has 15 amino acids. The J segment lost 5 bases and the V segment lost 5 bases, leaving 10 bases of the junction unmatched. The CDR3 region has the DNA TGTGCCAGTAGTCCTAGCGGGGTGACCCGGGACGAGCAGTACTTC. This encodes CASSPSGVTRDEQYF. Full variable domain (remainder filled in from reference TRBV19 and TRBJ2-7): DGGITQSPKYLFRKEGQNVTLSCEQNLNHDAMYWYRQDPGQGLRLIYYSQIVNDFQKGDIAEGYSVSREKKESFPLTVTSAQKNPTAFYLCASSPSGVTRDEQYFGPGTRLTVT.

This clone has at least ten counts. The V gene is TRBV4-1, the J gene TRBJ2-7; D not certain. Trimming took 4 bases from V and 4 from J, leaving 14 bases between them. The CDR3 loop spans 14 amino acids. CDR1 MGHRA and CDR2 YSYEKL come from the germline V gene. The CDR3 nucleotides are TGCGCCAGCAGCCGAGGCATTGGGTCGTACGAGCAGTACTTC. It yields the protein CASSRGIGSYEQYF.